Shown below are 27 T cell receptor beta chains from a single sample sequenced in a study of early T cells in non-severe SARS-CoV-2 infection. One entry per CDR3 protein results from TCRdb running MiXCR on the 5' RACE reads. The table records some 57,000 distinct CDR3 sequences, around 9.3% of them present only once. Sequenced: whole blood. Receptors were obtained from an adult who was a healthcare worker with PCR-confirmed SARS-CoV-2 infection or an uninfected control (not recorded which).

CDR3 in amino acids: CASSPEVVTIPGELFF. The CDR3 nucleotides are TGTGCCAGCAGCCCGGAGGTTGTGACTATCCCCGGGGAGCTGTTTTTT. The rearrangement links TRBV5-5 to TRBJ2-2; weak D call: TRBD2 (5 bases). The CDR3 contains 16 residues. The germline V gene encodes CDR1 SGHKS and CDR2 YYEKEE (reference sequence). Trimming cost V 4 bases and J 6 bases, with 19 bases left between them.

This clonotype showed up just a few times. V is TRBV29-1 and J is TRBJ2-1; 8 nucleotides match TRBD1. This CDR3 is 13 amino acids long. CDR1 and CDR2 (germline): SQVTM, ANQGSEA. With V trimmed by 3 bases and J by 8 bases, 6 bases remained unmatched. CDR3 sequence: CSVDEGQGDEQFF. For the CDR3, the DNA is TGCAGCGTTGATGAAGGACAGGGTGATGAGCAGTTCTTC.

This clonotype was seen more than once but under ten times. This chain links TRBV2 with TRBJ2-7; D not certain. There are 12 residues in the CDR3. CDR1 and CDR2 (germline): SNHLY, FYNNEI. The ends were cut back, 4 bases at V and 6 bases at J, with 10 bases in the middle. The CDR3 DNA reads as TGTGCCAGCAGTGCTCCTACTCTCGAGCAGTACTTC. Residues: CASSAPTLEQYF. The full variable domain, completed using reference TRBV2 and TRBJ2-7, is EPEVTQTPSHQVTQMGQEVILRCVPISNHLYFYWYRQILGQKVEFLVSFYNNEISEKSEIFDDQFSVERPDGSNFTLKIRSTKLEDSAMYFCASSAPTLEQYFGPGTRLTVT.

This clonotype was seen repeatedly, ten times or more. The DNA of the CDR3 is TGCGCCAGCAGCCAAGATCAGGAGGGAATTAGCACTGAAGCTTTCTTT. Protein: CASSQDQEGISTEAFF. The chain recombines TRBV4-1 with TRBJ1-1; D is ambiguous. The V end lost 0 bases, the J end lost 4 bases, and 15 bases lay between the germline ends. The CDR3 is made up of 16 amino acids. Looked up from germline, CDR1 is MGHRA and CDR2 is YSYEKL.

There are many counts of this clonotype. This chain links TRBV25-1 with TRBJ2-7, with a tentative D call TRBD2 (5 bases). Trimming removed 2 bases from V and 4 bases from J, with 9 bases in between. The germline CDR1 and CDR2 sequences are MGHDK and SYGVNS. The CDR3 contains 13 residues. The DNA for the CDR3 is TGTGCCAGCAGTGAACCACCGGGGTACGAGCAGTACTTC. Protein sequence: CASSEPPGYEQYF.

Many counts were recorded for this clonotype. The chain combines TRBV20-1 with TRBJ2-3; 11 positions agree with TRBD2. Trimming took 3 bases from V and 5 from J; bases not matched to a gene: 4. Germline V lookup: CDR1 DFQATT, CDR2 SNEGSKA (reference sequence). The CDR3 is 14 residues long. CDR3 sequence (DNA): TGCAGTGCTAGGACTAGCGGGGCCGGAGATACGCAGTATTTT. Protein: CSARTSGAGDTQYF.

This clonotype was seen at least ten times. The J gene is TRBJ1-6, the V gene TRBV5-1, with D maybe TRBD1 (6 bases). Germline-derived CDR1 and CDR2 are SGHRS and YFSETQ. The CDR3 contains 16 residues. V shed 1 base and J shed 8 bases, with 16 bases lying between them. In DNA form, the CDR3 reads TGCGCCAGCAGCTTGCAGGCTATACAGGGCCATTCACCCCTCCACTTT. This codes for CASSLQAIQGHSPLHF.

This clonotype was counted between two and nine times. The chain joins TRBV20-1 to TRBJ2-3; TRBD1 agrees at 10 bases. The CDR3 has 15 amino acids. The germline gives CDR1 DFQATT, CDR2 SNEGSKA (reference sequence). V gave up 3 bases and J gave up 4 bases; unmatched junction bases: 7. In DNA form, the CDR3 reads TGCAGTGCTAGGGGACAGGGGTGGGGATCAGATACGCAGTATTTT. Its protein product is CSARGQGWGSDTQYF.

This clonotype was counted only a few times. The chain has TRBV30 and TRBJ2-3; no clear D. The CDR3 sequence is 12 residues long. Trimming took off 5 bases at V and 4 bases at J, with 10 bases between the two ends. The V gene's germline CDR1 is GTSNPN and CDR2 SVGIG (reference sequence). CDR3 region: CAWGQESDTQYF. The CDR3 region has the DNA TGTGCCTGGGGGCAGGAATCAGATACGCAGTATTTT.

This clonotype was picked up a small number of times. The genes are TRBV7-9 and TRBJ2-2; D may correspond to TRBD1 or TRBD2 (5 bases each). There are 15 residues in the CDR3. Germline lookup yields CDR1 SEHNR and CDR2 FQNEAQ (reference sequence). The germline V and J ends were trimmed by 0 bases and 5 bases, with 10 bases remaining between them. The CDR3 region has the DNA TGTGCCAGCAGCTTAGCGAACGGGGCTACCGGGGAGCTGTTTTTT. This sequence encodes CASSLANGATGELFF.

This clonotype was found a few times. V is TRBV7-6 and J is TRBJ1-6, with TRBD1 matching over 9 bases. Germline V gene sequence: CDR1 SGHVS, CDR2 FNYEAQ. V shed 4 bases, J shed 8 bases, and the junction held 6 bases outside the gene matches. The CDR3 contains 15 residues. CDR3 protein: CASSSARDRDSPLHF. In nucleotides, the CDR3 is TGTGCCAGCAGCTCGGCCCGGGACAGGGATTCACCCCTCCACTTT.

A few counts support this clonotype. The genes are TRBV20-1 and TRBJ2-1; TRBD2 matches at 12 bases. Looked up from germline, CDR1 is DFQATT and CDR2 is SNEGSKA (reference sequence). The ends lost 0 bases at V and 6 bases at J; junction bases unmatched: 12. This CDR3 is built from 18 residues. The CDR3 region has the DNA TGCAGTGCTAGAGAGATCCCACTAGCGGGGGGCTGGGGCAATGAGCAGTTCTTC. Its protein is CSAREIPLAGGWGNEQFF.

This clonotype appeared a few times. The V gene is TRBV6-1, the J gene TRBJ2-6; possible D gene TRBD1, 6 bases. Per germline, CDR1 MNHNS and CDR2 SASEGT. The CDR3 loop spans 15 amino acids. V shed 7 bases and J shed 2 bases, with 12 bases lying between them. For the CDR3, the DNA is TGTGCCAGCACAAAACAGGGCCCTGGGGCCAACGTCCTGACTTTC. This codes for CASTKQGPGANVLTF.

This clonotype was found a few times. V and J are TRBV12-3 or TRBV12-4 and TRBJ1-1; 7 bases match TRBD1. The CDR3 consists of 15 residues. Trimming at V came to 6 bases and at J to 3 bases, leaving 10 bases not matched to a gene. CDR3 sequence: CASSNRQGLDTEAFF. CDR3 DNA sequence: TGTGCCAGCAGCAACCGACAGGGTTTGGACACTGAAGCTTTCTTT.

CDR3 amino acids: CASSLRQGHEQYF. In nucleotides, the CDR3 is TGTGCCAGCAGTTTAAGACAGGGTCACGAGCAGTACTTC. This chain uses TRBV27 with TRBJ2-7, with 7 positions matching TRBD1. The V gene end was trimmed by 2 bases and the J gene end by 5 bases; junction bases not matched to a gene: 3. CDR3 size: 13 residues. Germline CDR1 is MNHEY and CDR2 is SMNVEV (reference sequence).

This clonotype was seen at least ten times. This chain links TRBV6-5 with TRBJ2-4, with no clear D. CDR3 length: 17 residues. The V gene lost 0 bases and the J gene lost 0 bases, with 12 bases spanning the gap. Germline V gene lookup returns CDR1 MNHEY and CDR2 SVGAGI. Here the CDR3 DNA reads TGTGCCAGCAGTTACTCCGGGTTGGCTATAGCCAAAAACATTCAGTACTTC. This translates into CASSYSGLAIAKNIQYF.

This clonotype was counted many times. V is TRBV20-1 and J is TRBJ1-1; 11 bases fit TRBD1. The germline gives CDR1 DFQATT, CDR2 SNEGSKA (reference sequence). The length of the CDR3 is 14 residues. The V and J ends lost 6 bases and 5 bases, in that order; junction bases with no gene match: 8. The chain's CDR3 is CSAEGQGERTEAFF. Written as DNA, the CDR3 is TGCAGTGCAGAGGGACAGGGGGAAAGGACTGAAGCTTTCTTT.

This clonotype turned up a few times. J is TRBJ2-1 and V is TRBV6-6; D is possibly TRBD1 or TRBD2 (6 bases each). V lost 6 bases and J lost 9, with 15 bases in between. Germline V CDR1 and CDR2: MNHNY, SVGAGI (reference sequence). The CDR3 spans 13 residues. CDR3 DNA: TGTGCCAGCAGATCCTGGGGGGCTGGTGAGCAGTTCTTC. It translates to CASRSWGAGEQFF.

This clonotype came up a few times. The chain carries TRBV27 and TRBJ2-7; TRBD2 agrees at 15 bases. Germline V gives CDR1 MNHEY, CDR2 SMNVEV (reference sequence). Trimming cost V 5 bases and J 5 bases; bases outside gene matches: 10. The CDR3 extends over 17 amino acids. The CDR3 spells CASSRTSGGAFHDEQYF. The CDR3 DNA sequence: TGTGCCAGCAGTCGGACTAGCGGGGGGGCATTTCACGACGAGCAGTACTTC.

This clonotype was detected only a few times. The chain joins TRBV5-1 to TRBJ2-7; maybe TRBD1 (6 bases). V lost 4 bases to trimming and J lost 4 bases, with 12 bases between them. CDR3 length equals 13 residues. Germline lookup yields CDR1 SGHRS and CDR2 YFSETQ. DNA for the CDR3: TGCGCCAGCAGCCAGGGACATCCATACGAGCAGTACTTC. Translation: CASSQGHPYEQYF.

This clonotype was detected many times. The V and J genes are TRBV19 and TRBJ1-5, with D uncertain. Germline CDR1 LNHDA, CDR2 SQIVND (reference sequence). The V end lost 6 bases, the J end lost 7 bases, and 19 bases lay between the germline ends. The CDR3 loop spans 15 amino acids. The CDR3 DNA follows: TGTGCCAGTAGAAGTCGGGCCAGACGAAGACAGCCCCAGCATTTT. Amino acids: CASRSRARRRQPQHF.

The chain joins TRBV7-9 to TRBJ2-4; 10 nucleotides agree with TRBD1. The CDR3 is 18 residues long. The germline CDR1 and CDR2 sequences are SEHNR and FQNEAQ (reference sequence). J was trimmed by 4 bases and V by 3 bases; bases with no gene match: 12. CDR3 nucleotides: TGTGCCAGCAGCTTCGGGACAGGGGCCCTAGGGCCAAAAAACATTCAGTACTTC. This codes for CASSFGTGALGPKNIQYF.

This clonotype has ten or more counts. CDR3 sequence reads: CASSSQGQGATGELFF. For the CDR3, the DNA is TGCGCCAGCAGCTCGCAAGGACAGGGGGCCACCGGGGAGCTGTTTTTT. This rearrangement joins TRBV5-1 to TRBJ2-2; the match to TRBD1 covers 11 bases. Germline CDR1 and CDR2: SGHRS and YFSETQ. V dropped 3 bases and J dropped 4; count of bases not matched to a gene: 5. This CDR3 region has 16 residues.

This clonotype has only a few counts. The chain carries TRBV5-1 and TRBJ2-2; D remains unclear. V was cut by 4 bases and J by 6 bases, with 13 bases left in between. Germline V lookup: CDR1 SGHRS, CDR2 YFSETQ. The CDR3 runs 14 residues. CDR3 nucleotide sequence: TGCGCCAGCAGCCCGGATGGGGAACCCGGGGAGCTGTTTTTT. Translating gives CASSPDGEPGELFF.

V gene TRBV11-2 combines with J gene TRBJ2-1, with a possible D match to TRBD1 (5 bases). Trimming pared 5 bases from V and 9 bases from J, leaving 14 bases between. The germline gives CDR1 SGHAT, CDR2 FQNNGV. There are 13 residues in the CDR3. The CDR3 sequence: CASSQRQYGEQFF. In DNA form, the CDR3 reads TGTGCCAGCAGCCAAAGACAGTACGGTGAGCAGTTCTTC.

The J gene is TRBJ2-3, the V gene TRBV7-6; 8 positions agree with TRBD2. Germline CDR1 SGHVS, CDR2 FNYEAQ. This CDR3 is built from 18 residues. The junction had 15 bases not matched to a gene; V was cut back by 5 bases and J by 2 bases. CDR3 nucleotides: TGTGCCAGCAGCACAGGGCGGGGGGAGAAGCAGAACACAGATACGCAGTATTTT. Its protein is CASSTGRGEKQNTDTQYF. Filled out from reference TRBV7-6 and TRBJ2-3, the complete variable domain reads GAGVSQSPRYKVTKRGQDVALRCDPISGHVSLYWYRQALGQGPEFLTYFNYEAQQDKSGLPNDRFSAERPEGSISTLTIQRTEQRDSAMYRCASSTGRGEKQNTDTQYFGPGTRLTVL.

The chain combines TRBV6-1 with TRBJ2-2; the match to TRBD1 covers 8 bases. The V and J ends lost 6 bases and 3 bases, in that order; junction bases with no gene match: 3. CDR3 length: 14 amino acids. Germline loops: CDR1 MNHNS, CDR2 SASEGT. The CDR3 DNA sequence: TGTGCCAGCAGGGAACAGGGGGACACCGGGGAGCTGTTTTTT. Translating it yields CASREQGDTGELFF.